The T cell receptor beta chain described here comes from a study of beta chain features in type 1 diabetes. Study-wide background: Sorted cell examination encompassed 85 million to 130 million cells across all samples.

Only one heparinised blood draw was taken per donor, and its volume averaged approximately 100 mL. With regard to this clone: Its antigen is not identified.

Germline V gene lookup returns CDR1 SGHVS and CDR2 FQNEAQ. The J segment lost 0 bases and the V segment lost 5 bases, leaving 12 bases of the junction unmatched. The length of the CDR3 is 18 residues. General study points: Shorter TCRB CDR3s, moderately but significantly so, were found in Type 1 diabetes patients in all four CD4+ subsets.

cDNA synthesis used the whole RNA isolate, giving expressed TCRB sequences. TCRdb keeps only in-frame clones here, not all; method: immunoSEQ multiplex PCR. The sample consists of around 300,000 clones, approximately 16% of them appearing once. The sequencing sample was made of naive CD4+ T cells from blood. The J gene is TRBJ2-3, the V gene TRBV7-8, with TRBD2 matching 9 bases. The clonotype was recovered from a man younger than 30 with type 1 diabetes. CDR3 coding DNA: TGTGCCAGCAGCCGGGTTAGCGGGGGCCCCCCTAGCACAGATACGCAGTATTTT. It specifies CASSRVSGGPPSTDTQYF.